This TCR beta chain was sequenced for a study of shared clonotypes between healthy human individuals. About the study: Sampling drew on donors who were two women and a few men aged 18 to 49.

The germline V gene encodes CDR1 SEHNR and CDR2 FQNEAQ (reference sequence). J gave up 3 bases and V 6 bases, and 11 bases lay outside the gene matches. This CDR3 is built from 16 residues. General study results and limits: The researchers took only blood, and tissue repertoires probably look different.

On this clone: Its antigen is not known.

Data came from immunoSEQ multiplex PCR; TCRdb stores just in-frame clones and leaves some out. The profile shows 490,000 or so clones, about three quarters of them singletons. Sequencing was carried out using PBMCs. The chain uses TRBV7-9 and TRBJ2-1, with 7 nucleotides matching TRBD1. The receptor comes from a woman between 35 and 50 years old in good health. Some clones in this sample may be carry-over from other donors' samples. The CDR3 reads CASRPRTGGIYNEQFF. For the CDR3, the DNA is TGTGCCAGCAGACCCCGGACAGGTGGGATCTACAATGAGCAGTTCTTC.